The entry that follows covers one T cell receptor beta chain sequence. What it binds is not known. This sample was included in a study of somatic mutations in cytotoxic T cells in rheumatoid arthritis. With 2 bases removed from V and 7 bases from J, the gap between germline ends came to 20 bases. Per the germline V gene, CDR1 is MNHEY and CDR2 is SMNVEV (reference sequence). CDR3 size: 17 residues. Data came from immunoSEQ multiplex PCR; TCRdb stores just in-frame clones and leaves some out. Of almost 8,500 clones detected, around 75% appear once; the ten largest clones hold under 40%. Broader study findings: Neither rheumatoid arthritis patients nor age-matched healthy controls had significantly different CD8+ T-cell clonality from the other group.

The TCR sequence derives from an adult with rheumatoid arthritis. V is TRBV27 and J is TRBJ2-2; possibly TRBD1 for D (6 bases). Material: CD8+ T cells sorted from blood. The DNA of the CDR3 is TGTGCCAGCAGTTTAAGGGGGACACAGCTTTCGGGCGGGGAGCTGTTTTTT. Protein product: CASSLRGTQLSGGELFF.